The rows below give T cell receptor beta chains drawn from one sample of a study of blood T cell repertoires in COVID-19. Only in-frame clones appear in the TCRdb table, and some are missing; sequencing was by immunoSEQ multiplex PCR. The data contain fewer than 300,000 clones, roughly 86% of them seen just once; the ten biggest clones take up around a tenth. Sequencing was carried out using peripheral blood. These receptor sequences come from a man between 40 and 49 years old who had recovered from COVID-19. Each CDR3 is given without its conserved first and last residue. Each record gives: CDR3 protein, clone size, V gene. Expanded clones are given a class, and other clones once, few, many or no size at all.

cdr3_aa: ASSQGPGRTYEQY
clone_size: -
v_call: TRBV4-3

cdr3_aa: AWSLRDYQRGQY
clone_size: -
v_call: TRBV30

cdr3_aa: ASSFLSGSVTDTQY
clone_size: -
v_call: TRBV7-8

cdr3_aa: ASSPINRGNNEKLF
clone_size: few
v_call: TRBV7-9

cdr3_aa: ASSLAGQGDEKLF
clone_size: -
v_call: TRBV5-8

cdr3_aa: ASSPKRQGGQETQY
clone_size: once
v_call: TRBV18

cdr3_aa: ASSFRRAYEQY
clone_size: -
v_call: TRBV5-6

cdr3_aa: ASSYRTSGDTQY
clone_size: -
v_call: TRBV6-2/TRBV6-3

cdr3_aa: ASSLAPGQHYEQY
clone_size: -
v_call: TRBV7-6

cdr3_aa: ASSQDEGGSRQY
clone_size: few
v_call: TRBV4-1

cdr3_aa: ASRLLEVSYNEQF
clone_size: -
v_call: TRBV7-8

cdr3_aa: ASSNPDPTGDSNQPQH
clone_size: -
v_call: TRBV6-4

cdr3_aa: ASSEGVVTGELF
clone_size: -
v_call: TRBV4-1

cdr3_aa: ATSDSELANTQY
clone_size: -
v_call: TRBV24-1

cdr3_aa: ASSDDRGQGTSPLH
clone_size: -
v_call: TRBV25-1

cdr3_aa: ASSSSLSSTDTQY
clone_size: -
v_call: TRBV5-5

cdr3_aa: ASRTEQDTQY
clone_size: -
v_call: TRBV6-5

cdr3_aa: ASTPPRGSGAEQY
clone_size: -
v_call: TRBV6-6

cdr3_aa: ASSAQTGGYEQY
clone_size: -
v_call: TRBV11-2

cdr3_aa: ASSYQAHGYT
clone_size: -
v_call: TRBV6-2/TRBV6-3

cdr3_aa: ASRGPGGKTDTQY
clone_size: -
v_call: TRBV19

cdr3_aa: ASSYSGTGSDTQY
clone_size: -
v_call: TRBV6-2/TRBV6-3

cdr3_aa: ATSRGQGHQPQH
clone_size: -
v_call: TRBV15

cdr3_aa: ASSEAGSGGRGEQF
clone_size: once
v_call: TRBV6-1

cdr3_aa: ASSLGGRAHGELF
clone_size: -
v_call: TRBV5-1

cdr3_aa: ASSSVSGGLNTQY
clone_size: -
v_call: TRBV5-1

cdr3_aa: ASSLIAGVYNEQF
clone_size: -
v_call: TRBV5-5

cdr3_aa: ASSWGTSGGLGDEQF
clone_size: -
v_call: TRBV27

cdr3_aa: ASSPPGSGYT
clone_size: once
v_call: TRBV3-1/TRBV3-2

cdr3_aa: ASSHITDRFYEQY
clone_size: -
v_call: TRBV6-5

cdr3_aa: ASSLDGREVSAF
clone_size: -
v_call: TRBV7-2

cdr3_aa: AISGSTDTQY
clone_size: -
v_call: TRBV10-3

cdr3_aa: ASSSDLRTGSEQY
clone_size: -
v_call: TRBV7-9

cdr3_aa: ASNKGVSNQPQH
clone_size: -
v_call: TRBV10-1

cdr3_aa: AWSVQGTGTTQY
clone_size: -
v_call: TRBV30

cdr3_aa: ASSPGQWTQY
clone_size: -
v_call: TRBV7-9

cdr3_aa: ATSERGQGEQF
clone_size: -
v_call: TRBV24-1

cdr3_aa: ASSPSSVNEQF
clone_size: -
v_call: TRBV12-3/TRBV12-4

cdr3_aa: ASTKGTTNTGELF
clone_size: -
v_call: TRBV3-1/TRBV3-2

cdr3_aa: ASSLPGLAAETQY
clone_size: -
v_call: TRBV5-4

cdr3_aa: ASSSTGSANEKLF
clone_size: -
v_call: TRBV6-5

cdr3_aa: ASSLIAGGYTGELF
clone_size: -
v_call: TRBV7-2

cdr3_aa: ASSPISDRFYGYT
clone_size: few
v_call: TRBV6-6